This entry concerns a single T cell receptor (beta chain). The antigen is not known. CDR1 and CDR2 (germline): SGHDT, YYEEEE. CDR3 size: 13 residues. V dropped 4 bases and J dropped 6 bases, with 11 bases sitting between them. TCRdb processed the 5' RACE reads anew with MiXCR; each CDR3 protein has one entry. The sample records a few hundred thousand distinct CDR3 sequences, around 15% being singletons. The data originate from a study of T-cell memory formation after mild COVID-19. Study summary: For the most part, TCR clusters were specific to one donor.

Points from the study as a whole: That cross-reactive memory joined was suggested by some responding clones appearing in pre-infection memory. Balance between CD4 and CD8 was seen in clones contracting day 15 to 85, and a CD4+ lean was seen in later expanders. Chiefly within CM and EM were the contracting CD4+ clones; CD8+ ones were within EMRA.

The chain is built from TRBV5-6 and TRBJ1-5, with D unclear. This receptor was taken from a man younger than 35 who had mild COVID-19 (a few samples of this study predate the infection). Cell type and time point are not known. Input material: PBMCs or a T cell subset sorted from them (not recorded which). The CDR3 DNA is TGTGCCAGCAGCAAAGGCATGGGTCAGCCCCAGCATTTT. The encoded protein is CASSKGMGQPQHF.